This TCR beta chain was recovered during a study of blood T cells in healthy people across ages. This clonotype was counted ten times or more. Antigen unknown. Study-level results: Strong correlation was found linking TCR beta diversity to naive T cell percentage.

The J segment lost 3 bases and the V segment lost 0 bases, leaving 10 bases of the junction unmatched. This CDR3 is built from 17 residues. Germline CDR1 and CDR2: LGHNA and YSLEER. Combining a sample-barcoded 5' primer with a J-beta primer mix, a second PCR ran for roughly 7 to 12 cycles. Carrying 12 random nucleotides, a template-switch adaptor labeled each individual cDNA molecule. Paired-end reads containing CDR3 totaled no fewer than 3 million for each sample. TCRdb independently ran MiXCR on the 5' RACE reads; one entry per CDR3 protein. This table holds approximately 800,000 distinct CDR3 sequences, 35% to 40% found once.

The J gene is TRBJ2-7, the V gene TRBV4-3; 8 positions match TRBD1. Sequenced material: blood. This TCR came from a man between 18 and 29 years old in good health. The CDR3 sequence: CASSQENTGGFYYEQYF. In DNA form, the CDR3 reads TGCGCCAGCAGCCAAGAAAACACAGGGGGTTTTTACTACGAGCAGTACTTC.